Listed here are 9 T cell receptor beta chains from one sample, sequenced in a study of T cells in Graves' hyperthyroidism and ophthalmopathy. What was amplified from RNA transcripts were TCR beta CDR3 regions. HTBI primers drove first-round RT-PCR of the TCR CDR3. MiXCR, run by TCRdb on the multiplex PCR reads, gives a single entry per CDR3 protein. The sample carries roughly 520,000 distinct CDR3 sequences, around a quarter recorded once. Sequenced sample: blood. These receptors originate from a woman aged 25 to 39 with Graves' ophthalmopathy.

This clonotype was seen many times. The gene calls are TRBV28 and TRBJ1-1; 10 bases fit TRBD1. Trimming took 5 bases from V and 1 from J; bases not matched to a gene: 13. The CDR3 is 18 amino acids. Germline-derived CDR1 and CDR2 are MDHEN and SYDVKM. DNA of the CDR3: TGTGCCAGCAGTCAGCGTCGGACAGGGGGGAGTAGGAACACTGAAGCTTTCTTT. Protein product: CASSQRRTGGSRNTEAFF.

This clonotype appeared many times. The CDR3 region is CASSEGREETQYF. The DNA for the CDR3 is TGTGCCAGCAGTGAAGGTCGGGAAGAGACCCAGTACTTC. The chain employs TRBV6-1 and TRBJ2-5; D is undetermined. Germline V gene data show CDR1 as MNHNS and CDR2 as SASEGT. The CDR3 loop spans 13 amino acids. Trimming pared 1 base from V and 3 bases from J, leaving 6 bases between.

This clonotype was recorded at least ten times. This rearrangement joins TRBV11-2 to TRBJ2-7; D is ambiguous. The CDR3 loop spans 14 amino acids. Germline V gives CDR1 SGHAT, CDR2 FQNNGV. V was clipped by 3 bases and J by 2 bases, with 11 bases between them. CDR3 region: CASSFTGLTYEQYF. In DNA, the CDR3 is TGTGCCAGCAGCTTCACGGGCTTGACCTACGAGCAGTACTTC.

The CDR3 sequence is CASSTATGTNYEQYF. CDR3 nucleotides: TGTGCCAGCAGTACCGCGACAGGGACCAATTACGAGCAGTACTTC. The chain uses TRBV12-3 or TRBV12-4 and TRBJ2-7; 7 bases agree with TRBD1. The CDR3 is made up of 15 amino acids. With V trimmed by 5 bases and J by 4 bases, 11 bases remained unmatched.

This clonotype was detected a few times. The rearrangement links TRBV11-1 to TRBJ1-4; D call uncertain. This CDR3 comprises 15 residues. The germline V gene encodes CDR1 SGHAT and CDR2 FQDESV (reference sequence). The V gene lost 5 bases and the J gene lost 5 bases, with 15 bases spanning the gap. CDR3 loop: CASSIRTDLNEKLFF. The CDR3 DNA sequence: TGTGCCAGCAGCATCCGGACCGACCTAAATGAAAAACTGTTTTTT. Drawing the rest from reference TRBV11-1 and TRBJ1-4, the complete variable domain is EAEVAQSPRYKITEKSQAVAFWCDPISGHATLYWYRQILGQGPELLVQFQDESVVDDSQLPKDRFSAERLKGVDSTLKIQPAELGDSAMYLCASSIRTDLNEKLFFGSGTQLSVL.

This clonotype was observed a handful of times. CDR3 region: CASSLGLVSGANVLTF. The CDR3 nucleotides read TGTGCCAGCAGTTTGGGACTGGTATCTGGGGCCAACGTCCTGACTTTC. The V gene is TRBV12-3 or TRBV12-4, the J gene TRBJ2-6, with D perhaps matching TRBD2 (6 bases). The CDR3 extends over 16 amino acids. The V end lost 3 bases, the J end lost 1 base, and 10 bases lay between the germline ends.

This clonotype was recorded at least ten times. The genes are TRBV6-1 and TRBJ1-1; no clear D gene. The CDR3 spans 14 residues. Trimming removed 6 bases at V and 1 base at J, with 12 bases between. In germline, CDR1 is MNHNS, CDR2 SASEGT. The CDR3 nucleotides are TGTGCCAGCAGCCCCACGGTGGGGAACACTGAAGCTTTCTTT. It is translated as CASSPTVGNTEAFF.

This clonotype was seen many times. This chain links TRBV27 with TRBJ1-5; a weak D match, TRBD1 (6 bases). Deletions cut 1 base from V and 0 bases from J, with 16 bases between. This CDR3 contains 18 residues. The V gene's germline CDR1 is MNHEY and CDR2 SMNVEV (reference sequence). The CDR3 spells CASSLLGRGAYSNQPQHF. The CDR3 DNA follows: TGTGCCAGCAGTTTATTAGGCAGGGGCGCGTATAGCAATCAGCCCCAGCATTTT.

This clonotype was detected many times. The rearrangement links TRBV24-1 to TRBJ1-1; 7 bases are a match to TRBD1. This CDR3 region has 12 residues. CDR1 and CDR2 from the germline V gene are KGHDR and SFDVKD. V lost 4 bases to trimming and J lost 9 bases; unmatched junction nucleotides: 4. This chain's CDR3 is CATSELRGQAFF. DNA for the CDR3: TGTGCCACCAGTGAATTAAGGGGGCAAGCTTTCTTT.